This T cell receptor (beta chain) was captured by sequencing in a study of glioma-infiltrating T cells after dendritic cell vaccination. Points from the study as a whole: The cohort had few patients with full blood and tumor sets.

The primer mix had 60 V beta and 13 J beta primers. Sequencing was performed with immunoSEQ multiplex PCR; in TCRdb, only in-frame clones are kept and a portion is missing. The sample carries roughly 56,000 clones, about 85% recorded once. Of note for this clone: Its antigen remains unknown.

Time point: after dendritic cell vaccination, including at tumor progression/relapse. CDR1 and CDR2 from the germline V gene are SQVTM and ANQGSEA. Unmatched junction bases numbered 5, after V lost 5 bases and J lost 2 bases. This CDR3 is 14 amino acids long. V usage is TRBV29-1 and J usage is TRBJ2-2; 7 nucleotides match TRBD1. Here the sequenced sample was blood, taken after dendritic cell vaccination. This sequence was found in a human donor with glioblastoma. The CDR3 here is CSVYRGLNTGELFF. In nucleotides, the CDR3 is TGCAGCGTTTACAGGGGTCTTAACACCGGGGAGCTGTTTTTT.